A single sample is the source of the 20 T cell receptor beta chains below, sequenced in a study of cytomegalovirus exposure and HLA in healthy donors. A multiplex PCR was run with 60 Vbeta primers and 13 Jbeta primers. This table comes from immunoSEQ multiplex PCR, and its TCRdb copy is limited to in-frame clones, with some not included. Among over 60,000 clones, 65% to 80% were seen once, and the ten largest hold approximately 13%. The specimen sequenced was PBMCs. Receptors originate from a man aged 70 or older in good health and CMV-seronegative.

The CDR3 protein is CASSDITDYGYTF. Written as DNA, the CDR3 is TGTGCCAGCAGTGATATAACAGATTATGGCTACACCTTC. The V call is TRBV25-1, the J call TRBJ1-2; D is ambiguous. The germline gives CDR1 MGHDK, CDR2 SYGVNS. This CDR3 is built from 13 residues. The V end was cut by 3 bases, the J end by 5 bases, with 10 bases between.

A note on this clone: A read error may produce the germline difference seen at one junction end. This chain connects TRBV7-2 to TRBJ2-7, with 13 bases identical to TRBD2. Germline values: CDR1 SGHTA, CDR2 FQGNSA. The CDR3 loop spans 13 amino acids. Written as DNA, the CDR3 is TGTGCCAGCAGCGCCCTACTAGCGGGGGGGCAAAACTTC. It translates to CASSALLAGGQNF.

This chain connects TRBV7-2 to TRBJ1-1; possible D gene TRBD1, 5 bases. V shed 1 base and J shed 13 bases, with 16 bases lying between them. Germline V CDR1 and CDR2: SGHTA, FQGNSA. The CDR3 covers 13 residues. The CDR3: CASSLVQGRSVFF. DNA of the CDR3: TGTGCCAGCAGCTTAGTGCAGGGAAGATCGGTTTTCTTT.

The rearrangement links TRBV12-1 to TRBJ2-2; the DNA was not compared with TRBD2, the D call given in the table. TRBV12-1 is a pseudogene locus. The CDR3 has 19 residues. CDR3 DNA sequence: TGTGCCAGCAGCTTTGCCCCTAGCGGGGGGGCCAGAGTGGCCGGGGAGCTGTTTTTT. As protein: CASSFAPSGGARVAGELFF.

The chain carries TRBV18 and TRBJ1-5; TRBD1 is a possible D gene (6 bases). Trimming cost V 4 bases and J 9 bases, with 22 bases left between them. Per germline, CDR1 KGHSH and CDR2 LQKENI. There are 16 residues in the CDR3. In DNA form, the CDR3 reads TGTGCCAGCTCACGGGTGGCCCAGGGGATCTATGGGCCCCAGCATTTT. This sequence encodes CASSRVAQGIYGPQHF.

This clone was found once. The chain has TRBV27 and TRBJ2-1; 15 bases match TRBD2. Germline lookup yields CDR1 MNHEY and CDR2 SMNVEV (reference sequence). CDR3 length: 19 amino acids. V lost 5 bases to trimming and J lost 7 bases; unmatched junction nucleotides: 15. The CDR3 sequence is CASSMPDPGLAGGVNEQFF. Here the CDR3 DNA reads TGTGCCAGCAGTATGCCAGACCCTGGACTAGCGGGAGGGGTGAATGAGCAGTTCTTC.

The chain uses TRBV7-2 and TRBJ1-3; possible D gene TRBD1, 5 bases. The V and J ends lost 7 bases and 0 bases respectively, with 16 bases between them. This CDR3 region has 16 residues. Germline V gene data show CDR1 as SGHTA and CDR2 as FQGNSA. CDR3 nucleotides: TGTGCCAGCACCCCCCTGGGGCAGAGCTCTGGAAACACCATATATTTT. It encodes CASTPLGQSSGNTIYF.

The J gene is TRBJ1-4, the V gene TRBV7-6, with D hard to call. From germline, CDR1 is SGHVS and CDR2 FNYEAQ. The CDR3 loop spans 13 amino acids. V lost 5 bases and J 7 bases, leaving 11 bases between the germline ends. The CDR3: CASSPRPGEKLFF. In DNA, the CDR3 is TGTGCCAGCAGCCCCCGCCCGGGTGAAAAACTGTTTTTT.

This clone turned up a few times. V usage is TRBV7-9 and J usage is TRBJ2-7; D might be TRBD1 (6 bases). CDR1 and CDR2 from the germline V gene are SEHNR and FQNEAQ (reference sequence). The V end lost 5 bases, the J end lost 0 bases, and 11 bases lay between the germline ends. CDR3 length: 14 amino acids. CDR3 residues: CASSRQVNSYEQYF. The CDR3 bases are TGTGCCAGCAGCCGACAGGTTAACTCCTACGAGCAGTACTTC.

This clone was counted a single time. The rearrangement links TRBV7-2 to TRBJ2-5, with no clear D. The V gene's germline CDR1 is SGHTA and CDR2 FQGNSA. The CDR3 has 12 residues. V lost 5 bases, J lost 5 bases, and 9 bases lay in between. This chain's CDR3 is CASSLTRETQYF. CDR3 nucleotide sequence: TGTGCCAGCAGCCTCACGCGCGAGACCCAGTACTTC.

The genes are TRBV2 and TRBJ2-5; TRBD2 matches at 9 bases. The germline V gene has CDR1 SNHLY and CDR2 FYNNEI. This CDR3 region has 15 residues. V shed 8 bases and J 5 bases; nucleotides not matched to a gene: 12. Written as DNA, the CDR3 is TGTGCCAGCGTCTCCGGGACTAGCATCGGTGAGACCCAGTACTTC. Translating it yields CASVSGTSIGETQYF.

The V call is TRBV7-2, the J call TRBJ1-2, with unresolved D. Trimming removed 0 bases at V and 3 bases at J, with 8 bases between. Germline CDR1 SGHTA, CDR2 FQGNSA. The CDR3 contains 14 residues. CDR3 bases: TGTGCCAGCAGCTTAGCGAGGAGAGACTATGGCTACACCTTC. This gives the protein CASSLARRDYGYTF.

This clone appeared a single time. The rearrangement uses TRBV30 and TRBJ2-7; D not certain. The germline V gene encodes CDR1 GTSNPN and CDR2 SVGIG (reference sequence). This CDR3 spans 11 amino acids. V lost 1 base and J 2 bases, leaving 3 bases between the germline ends. As DNA, the CDR3 is TGTGCCTGGAGTGCGGCCTACGAGCAGTACTTC. Residues: CAWSAAYEQYF.

The rearrangement joins TRBV4-1 to TRBJ2-1; 10 bases are shared with TRBD2. V lost 1 base and J lost 0; bases outside the gene matches: 9. There are 19 residues in the CDR3. CDR1 is MGHRA and CDR2 is YSYEKL in the germline V gene. CDR3 in amino acids: CASSQATGTSESSYNEQFF. In DNA form, the CDR3 reads TGCGCCAGCAGCCAAGCTACCGGGACTAGCGAAAGCTCCTACAATGAGCAGTTCTTC.

A remark on this clone: The sample has other DNA sequences that encode this CDR3 too. The rearrangement uses TRBV5-1 and TRBJ2-3; TRBD2 agrees at 8 bases. Per the germline V gene, CDR1 is SGHRS and CDR2 is YFSETQ. This CDR3 has 15 residues. V was pared by 4 bases and J by 0 bases, with 4 bases of the junction left unmatched. The CDR3 spells CASSNGGASTDTQYF. CDR3 bases: TGCGCCAGCAGCAACGGGGGGGCTAGCACAGATACGCAGTATTTT.

The chain links TRBV7-2 to TRBJ1-1, with 8 bases identical to TRBD1. The CDR3 runs to 13 residues. V was pared by 10 bases and J by 3 bases, with 7 bases of the junction left unmatched. The germline gives CDR1 SGHTA, CDR2 FQGNSA. The CDR3 DNA sequence: TGTGCCATCGACAGGGGTCGCGACACTGAAGCTTTCTTT. Protein sequence: CAIDRGRDTEAFF.

J is TRBJ2-7 and V is TRBV2; D is unresolved. The CDR3 is 14 amino acids. Germline CDR1 is SNHLY and CDR2 is FYNNEI. Trimming took 4 bases from V and 0 from J, leaving 10 bases between them. The CDR3 reads CASSATQSSYEQYF. The CDR3 DNA is TGTGCCAGCAGTGCTACCCAAAGCTCCTACGAGCAGTACTTC.

This chain links TRBV7-2 with TRBJ2-3; 13 bases fit TRBD2. This CDR3 region has 16 residues. Germline loops: CDR1 SGHTA, CDR2 FQGNSA. The ends lost 4 bases at V and 4 bases at J; junction bases unmatched: 5. The CDR3 region has the DNA TGTGCCAGCAGCTATGGACTAGCGGGGGCCTCAGATACGCAGTATTTT. This gives the protein CASSYGLAGASDTQYF.

The chain recombines TRBV7-2 with TRBJ1-6, with TRBD1 matching over 8 bases. CDR1 is SGHTA and CDR2 is FQGNSA in the germline V gene. V lost 5 bases and J lost 10; bases outside the gene matches: 10. This CDR3 region has 15 residues. The CDR3 DNA is TGTGCCAGCAGCACAAGCGGACAGGGCTCCTCACCCCTCCACTTT. Translating it yields CASSTSGQGSSPLHF.

The chain's CDR3 is CAWSQGAVRETQYF. CDR3 DNA: TGTGCCTGGAGCCAGGGGGCAGTGCGGGAGACCCAGTACTTC. The chain couples TRBV30 to TRBJ2-5, with 8 bases lining up with TRBD1. The CDR3 contains 14 residues. V lost 3 bases and J lost 5; bases outside the gene matches: 8. Germline CDR1 and CDR2: GTSNPN and SVGIG (reference sequence).